What follows is one T cell receptor (beta chain) and its context. The antigen remains undetermined. Germline V gives CDR1 SEHNR, CDR2 FQNEAQ (reference sequence). V was trimmed by 1 base and J by 4 bases, leaving 13 bases between them. The CDR3 loop spans 15 amino acids. Assay: immunoSEQ multiplex PCR; the TCRdb copy retains only in-frame clones and omits some. The repertoire has fewer than 35,000 clones, roughly two thirds of them found once; the top ten carry 33%. The sample comes from a study of early stage breast cancer tumors. Overall study: Around 9.6-fold was the mean read coverage per sample.

Findings of the study overall: Tumors had approximately 2.5-fold higher T cell density than normal breast. Most shared enriched TCRB sequences were commonly generated ones.

The chain combines TRBV7-9 with TRBJ1-1, with D hard to call. Sequencing was done on a sample of blood. The receptor comes from a person aged 45 to 60 with breast cancer. The CDR3 here is CASSLGSLQTTEAFF. The CDR3 DNA is TGTGCCAGCAGCTTAGGTTCCCTGCAGACCACTGAAGCTTTCTTT.